The 10 T cell receptor beta chains below all came from one sample that was sequenced in a study of blood T cell repertoires in COVID-19. Using immunoSEQ multiplex PCR, the repertoire was profiled, and TCRdb retains in-frame clones only, with some absent. Seen here are 300,000 to 350,000 clones, around 87% observed once, and the top ten hold around 0.93%. The sequenced sample was peripheral blood. The source of these receptors is a woman aged 40 to 50 with COVID-19, enrolled during active disease.

The genes are TRBV27 and TRBJ1-6; the D is unclear. The CDR3 contains 15 residues. V was trimmed by 8 bases and J by 3 bases, leaving 14 bases between them. CDR1 is MNHEY and CDR2 is SMNVEV in the germline V gene (reference sequence). The CDR3 coding sequence is TGTGCCAGCTCCCGAGGAGAGAGCTATAATTCACCCCTCCACTTT. Protein: CASSRGESYNSPLHF.

Only one count was recorded for this clone. One end of the junction does not line up with germline, which may come from a read error. The V gene is TRBV19, the J gene TRBJ1-2; no clear D. The CDR3 totals 12 residues. Germline CDR1 reads LNHDA; CDR2 reads SQIVND (reference sequence). The CDR3 reads CASSIEYSQQIF. The CDR3 DNA reads as TGTGCCAGTAGTATAGAATACAGCCAACAAATCTTC.

J is TRBJ1-6 and V is TRBV19; D is uncertain. Trimming removed 1 base at V and 6 bases at J, with 13 bases between. Germline V gene sequence: CDR1 LNHDA, CDR2 SQIVND (reference sequence). This CDR3 spans 16 amino acids. CDR3 sequence (DNA): TGTGCCAGTAGTATAGCTGGGCAGGCCTTTAATTCACCCCTCCACTTT. Amino acid sequence: CASSIAGQAFNSPLHF.

The chain has TRBV7-8 and TRBJ1-2; D may be TRBD1 (6 bases). The CDR3 length is 12 residues. Looked up from germline, CDR1 is SGHVS and CDR2 is FQNEAQ. Trimming removed 5 bases at V and 2 bases at J, with 6 bases between. CDR3: CASSQGNYGYTF. Written as DNA, the CDR3 is TGTGCCAGCAGCCAGGGGAACTATGGCTACACCTTC.

This clone was detected only a few times. The V and J genes are TRBV15 and TRBJ1-5; TRBD1 matches at 7 bases. The V and J ends lost 5 bases and 3 bases, in that order; junction bases with no gene match: 4. From germline, CDR1 is LNHNV and CDR2 YYDKDF (reference sequence). The CDR3 has 14 amino acids. The CDR3 loop reads CATSLDRVNQPQHF. CDR3 DNA sequence: TGTGCCACCAGCCTTGACAGGGTCAATCAGCCCCAGCATTTT.

This chain joins TRBV3-1 (or the pseudogene TRBV3-2) and TRBJ1-2, with no clear D. Germline CDR1 reads LGHDT; CDR2 reads YNNKEL (reference sequence). V lost 1 base, J lost 4 bases, and 13 bases lay in between. There are 15 residues in the CDR3. The DNA for the CDR3 is TGTGCCAGCAGCCAAGTGGGCGTGGTGGGCTATGGCTACACCTTC. Translating it yields CASSQVGVVGYGYTF.

The rearrangement uses TRBV7-2 and TRBJ1-3, with D possibly TRBD1 on 6 matching bases. Germline CDR1 SGHTA, CDR2 FQGNSA. The CDR3 has 16 amino acids. Trimming removed 3 bases from V and 4 bases from J, with 16 bases in between. The CDR3 nucleotides are TGTGCCAGCAGCTTCGAGGGGGAGGGGGAGGGAAACACCATATATTTT. Translating it yields CASSFEGEGEGNTIYF.

The chain uses TRBV19 and TRBJ2-6, with D tentatively TRBD2 (6 bases). The CDR3 totals 18 residues. Trimming removed 4 bases from V and 0 bases from J, with 16 bases in between. In germline, CDR1 is LNHDA, CDR2 SQIVND (reference sequence). This CDR3 is CASSKTGTLGSGANVLTF. The CDR3 DNA follows: TGTGCCAGTAGTAAAACCGGGACTTTGGGCTCTGGGGCCAACGTCCTGACTTTC.

V and J are TRBV19 and TRBJ2-3; 9 bases agree with TRBD2. Germline V gives CDR1 LNHDA, CDR2 SQIVND (reference sequence). The CDR3 has 15 amino acids. The ends lost 8 bases at V and 3 bases at J; junction bases unmatched: 9. CDR3 sequence reads: CASQGPGLATDTQYF. The CDR3 DNA is TGTGCCAGTCAGGGTCCGGGACTAGCTACAGATACGCAGTATTTT.

The chain combines TRBV27 with TRBJ2-1; a weak D match, TRBD2 (6 bases). CDR1 and CDR2 from the germline V gene are MNHEY and SMNVEV (reference sequence). CDR3 length: 11 amino acids. Between the trimmed V and J ends, which lost 6 bases and 9 bases, there was a span of 9 bases. CDR3 loop: CASSHGGEQFF. Written as DNA, the CDR3 is TGTGCCAGCAGCCACGGGGGTGAGCAGTTCTTC.